These 24 T cell receptor beta chains originate from one sample sequenced in a study of shared T cell receptors in the human thymus. Clones were sequenced by immunoSEQ multiplex PCR, and TCRdb holds only the in-frame ones, with some missing. The table shows roughly 500,000 clones, with about four fifths occurring only once. These same records also appear under a second study, on human thymus T cells.

Sequencing was done on a sample of thymocytes. These receptors all come from a boy under three years old with a congenital heart defect.

The chain is built from TRBV2 and TRBJ2-7; D gene ambiguous. Trimming pared 6 bases from V and 2 bases from J, leaving 20 bases between. CDR1 is SNHLY and CDR2 is FYNNEI in the germline V gene. The CDR3 length is 16 residues. CDR3 nucleotide sequence: TGTGCCAGCAGGGGCGACGGATACACATTTCCCTACGAGCAGTACTTC. It encodes CASRGDGYTFPYEQYF.

The chain couples TRBV5-1 to TRBJ2-2; perhaps TRBD2 as D (5 bases). CDR1 is SGHRS and CDR2 is YFSETQ in the germline V gene. Trimming took 4 bases from V and 3 from J, leaving 16 bases between them. The length of the CDR3 is 16 residues. The CDR3, as DNA: TGCGCCAGCAGCCCGGACTGCCCTCCGGACACCGGGGAGCTGTTTTTT. Residues: CASSPDCPPDTGELFF.

The V and J genes are TRBV7-2 and TRBJ1-5; TRBD1 is a possible D gene (6 bases). The CDR3 loop spans 15 amino acids. CDR1 is SGHTA, CDR2 FQGNSA, per germline. The V end lost 4 bases, the J end lost 3 bases, and 13 bases lay between the germline ends. The CDR3 protein is CASSYRTETNQPQHF. CDR3 bases: TGTGCCAGCAGCTATCGGACAGAGACCAATCAGCCCCAGCATTTT. The whole variable domain, remainder taken from reference TRBV7-2 and TRBJ1-5, is GAGVSQSPSNKVTEKGKDVELRCDPISGHTALYWYRQSLGQGLEFLIYFQGNSAPDKSGLPSDRFSAERTGGSVSTLTIQRTQQEDSAVYLCASSYRTETNQPQHFGDGTRLSIL.

The chain couples TRBV30 to TRBJ2-4; TRBD2 matches at 7 bases. The CDR3 spans 17 residues. Germline CDR1 is GTSNPN and CDR2 is SVGIG (reference sequence). The trim removed 1 base at V and 3 bases at J, leaving 12 bases unmatched. The CDR3 region is CAWSGTRRDHVKNIQYF. CDR3 DNA sequence: TGTGCCTGGAGTGGGACTAGGCGGGATCATGTCAAAAACATTCAGTACTTC.

The rearrangement joins TRBV6-1 to TRBJ2-1; 11 bases agree with TRBD2. The germline V gene has CDR1 MNHNS and CDR2 SASEGT. The CDR3 totals 16 residues. Trimming cost V 3 bases and J 3 bases; bases outside gene matches: 4. CDR3 loop: CASSDGSGRDYNEQFF. DNA of the CDR3: TGTGCCAGCAGTGATGGTAGCGGGAGGGACTACAATGAGCAGTTCTTC.

The genes are TRBV27 and TRBJ2-7; tentatively, D is TRBD1 (5 bases). The CDR3 is 17 amino acids. Trimming pared 6 bases from V and 0 bases from J, leaving 21 bases between. CDR1 is MNHEY and CDR2 is SMNVEV in the germline V gene (reference sequence). The chain's CDR3 is CASRKRMAGLSSYEQYF. The DNA for the CDR3 is TGTGCCAGCAGAAAGAGAATGGCAGGGTTGAGCTCCTACGAGCAGTACTTC.

In its sample, this clone was seen a few times. The rearrangement links TRBV4-3 to TRBJ1-2; the D gene is possibly TRBD1 (5 bases). Trimming stripped 0 bases from V and 1 base from J, with 9 bases between. This CDR3 is 15 amino acids long. CDR1 and CDR2 (germline): LGHNA, YSLEER. CDR3 nucleotides: TGCGCCAGCAGCCAAGATGGGGCCCTTAACTATGGCTACACCTTC. Protein: CASSQDGALNYGYTF.

The rearrangement joins TRBV10-1 to TRBJ1-5; D gene unclear. The germline V gene has CDR1 WNHNN and CDR2 SYGVQD (reference sequence). V lost 0 bases and J lost 4, with 16 bases in between. The CDR3 is 17 amino acids. This chain's CDR3 is CASSESKRVGFNQPQHF. In DNA, the CDR3 is TGCGCCAGCAGTGAGTCGAAGCGGGTAGGATTTAATCAGCCCCAGCATTTT.

The chain is built from TRBV4-1 and TRBJ2-5, with D possibly TRBD1 on 6 matching bases. V shed 0 bases and J shed 11 bases, with 16 bases lying between them. CDR3 size: 14 residues. Germline V gene lookup returns CDR1 MGHRA and CDR2 YSYEKL. Here the CDR3 DNA reads TGCGCCAGCAGCCAAGAAAGTAGGACAGCTGAGCAGTACTTC. It yields the protein CASSQESRTAEQYF.

The chain recombines TRBV30 with TRBJ2-2, with 9 bases matching TRBD1. Trimming took 1 base from V and 4 from J; bases not matched to a gene: 7. The CDR3 has 16 amino acids. Germline V gene data show CDR1 as GTSNPN and CDR2 as SVGIG (reference sequence). This CDR3 reads CAWSGDQGQGTGELFF. The CDR3 DNA reads as TGTGCCTGGAGTGGGGACCAGGGACAGGGCACCGGGGAGCTGTTTTTT.

The chain links TRBV7-2 to TRBJ2-1; 7 nucleotides match TRBD2. The J segment lost 8 bases and the V segment lost 1 base, leaving 5 bases of the junction unmatched. CDR1 SGHTA and CDR2 FQGNSA come from the germline V gene. CDR3 length: 14 amino acids. CDR3 protein: CASSLVRTRYEQFF. The DNA of the CDR3 is TGTGCCAGCAGCTTAGTCCGGACTAGATATGAGCAGTTCTTC.

CDR3 protein: CASTKGASGRYGELFF. The CDR3 nucleotides read TGTGCCAGTACCAAAGGAGCTAGCGGGAGATACGGGGAGCTGTTTTTT. This chain links TRBV19 with TRBJ2-2; TRBD2 aligns across 10 bases. The CDR3 has 16 amino acids. Germline CDR1 and CDR2: LNHDA and SQIVND (reference sequence). J gave up 7 bases and V 7 bases, and 12 bases lay outside the gene matches. Filled out from reference TRBV19 and TRBJ2-2, the complete variable domain reads DGGITQSPKYLFRKEGQNVTLSCEQNLNHDAMYWYRQDPGQGLRLIYYSQIVNDFQKGDIAEGYSVSREKKESFPLTVTSAQKNPTAFYLCASTKGASGRYGELFFGEGSRLTVL.

V gene TRBV6-1 combines with J gene TRBJ1-2; weak D call: TRBD1 (6 bases). Germline V gene sequence: CDR1 MNHNS, CDR2 SASEGT. The CDR3 is made up of 13 amino acids. Trimming cost V 10 bases and J 7 bases, with 19 bases left between them. The CDR3 loop is CAIGNRDIFGYTF. The CDR3 bases are TGTGCCATCGGGAACCGGGACATCTTTGGCTACACCTTC.

V is TRBV15 and J is TRBJ2-3; perhaps TRBD2 as D (6 bases). Germline V CDR1 and CDR2: LNHNV, YYDKDF (reference sequence). V lost 5 bases to trimming and J lost 6 bases, with 24 bases between them. The CDR3 runs 17 residues. In nucleotides, the CDR3 is TGTGCCACCAGCTCCTTGGAGGGACTCCGCCGATCGGATACGCAGTATTTT. It yields the protein CATSSLEGLRRSDTQYF.

This clone was seen only once. The V call is TRBV7-9, the J call TRBJ2-3; D remains ambiguous. V lost 5 bases and J lost 0, with 9 bases in between. This CDR3 is 14 amino acids long. Germline V gene sequence: CDR1 SEHNR, CDR2 FQNEAQ (reference sequence). CDR3 coding DNA: TGTGCCAGCAGCCACCTAAATAGCACAGATACGCAGTATTTT. Translation: CASSHLNSTDTQYF. Full variable domain (outside the CDR3, taken from reference TRBV7-9 and TRBJ2-3): DTGVSQNPRHKITKRGQNVTFRCDPISEHNRLYWYRQTLGQGPEFLTYFQNEAQLEKSRLLSDRFSAERPKGSFSTLEIQRTEQGDSAMYLCASSHLNSTDTQYFGPGTRLTVL.

The chain recombines TRBV7-2 with TRBJ1-2; tentative D call: TRBD1 (6 bases). CDR1 SGHTA and CDR2 FQGNSA come from the germline V gene. The CDR3 spans 16 residues. Trimming stripped 5 bases from V and 8 bases from J, with 24 bases between. In DNA, the CDR3 is TGTGCCAGCAGCCCCCCCCTGACCACAGGGATGGGGGGCTACACCTTC. This gives the protein CASSPPLTTGMGGYTF.

The chain has TRBV29-1 and TRBJ2-1; D is unclear. Germline CDR1 is SQVTM and CDR2 is ANQGSEA. Trimming pared 3 bases from V and 1 base from J, leaving 4 bases between. The length of the CDR3 is 12 residues. CDR3 in amino acids: CSVDGSYNEQFF. The CDR3 region has the DNA TGCAGCGTTGACGGTTCCTACAATGAGCAGTTCTTC.

V usage is TRBV6-6 and J usage is TRBJ2-7, with 7 bases aligning to TRBD2. This CDR3 has 15 amino acids. Germline V gene data show CDR1 as MNHNY and CDR2 as SVGAGI (reference sequence). The V and J ends lost 2 bases and 7 bases, in that order; junction bases with no gene match: 11. The CDR3 here is CASSYRTGLPGEQYF. The DNA for the CDR3 is TGTGCCAGCAGTTACAGGACGGGACTACCGGGGGAGCAGTACTTC.

The rearrangement uses TRBV10-2 and TRBJ2-7; D is possibly TRBD1 (5 bases). Trimming took off 4 bases at V and 3 bases at J, with 7 bases between the two ends. CDR3 length: 12 residues. Germline assignment: CDR1 WSHSY and CDR2 SAAADI. CDR3 loop: CASSGGSYEQYF. The CDR3 nucleotides read TGCGCCAGCAGTGGGGGCAGCTACGAGCAGTACTTC.

The chain is built from TRBV19 and TRBJ1-1, with 9 bases aligning to TRBD1. From germline, CDR1 is LNHDA and CDR2 SQIVND (reference sequence). This CDR3 has 14 residues. With 2 bases clipped from V and 8 bases from J, the junction kept 6 bases outside the gene matches. The CDR3: CASSITLTGGEAFF. CDR3 nucleotides: TGTGCCAGTAGTATAACCCTGACAGGGGGAGAAGCTTTCTTT.

The chain recombines TRBV6-1 with TRBJ2-2; D perhaps matches TRBD1 (6 bases). The length of the CDR3 is 19 residues. The germline V and J ends were trimmed by 4 bases and 0 bases, with 21 bases remaining between them. CDR1 is MNHNS, CDR2 SASEGT, per germline. Written as DNA, the CDR3 is TGTGCCAGCAGTGGCTACAGGGTTGTCAGGCGGACGAACACCGGGGAGCTGTTTTTT. Its protein is CASSGYRVVRRTNTGELFF.

The chain combines TRBV28 with TRBJ2-5; 14 nucleotides line up with TRBD2. V gave up 5 bases and J gave up 4 bases; unmatched junction bases: 0. The CDR3 is 14 residues long. Germline CDR1 and CDR2: MDHEN and SYDVKM. The DNA of the CDR3 is TGTGCCAGCAGTGGGACTAGCGGGAGAGAGACCCAGTACTTC. The encoded protein is CASSGTSGRETQYF.

The chain links TRBV5-1 to TRBJ2-3, with 7 bases matching TRBD2. CDR1 and CDR2 (germline): SGHRS, YFSETQ. The CDR3 runs to 16 residues. V shed 1 base, J shed 3 bases, and the junction held 8 bases outside the gene matches. CDR3 nucleotide sequence: TGCGCCAGCAGCTTGAAAGGGGCGGGAGAAACAGATACGCAGTATTTT. Protein sequence: CASSLKGAGETDTQYF.

The chain carries TRBV6-1 and TRBJ2-1, with D possibly being TRBD2 (6 bases). V dropped 8 bases and J dropped 4 bases, with 12 bases sitting between them. The CDR3 is 13 amino acids. From germline, CDR1 is MNHNS and CDR2 SASEGT. The CDR3 protein is CASWAGPYNEQFF. CDR3 DNA sequence: TGTGCCAGCTGGGCGGGACCGTACAATGAGCAGTTCTTC.